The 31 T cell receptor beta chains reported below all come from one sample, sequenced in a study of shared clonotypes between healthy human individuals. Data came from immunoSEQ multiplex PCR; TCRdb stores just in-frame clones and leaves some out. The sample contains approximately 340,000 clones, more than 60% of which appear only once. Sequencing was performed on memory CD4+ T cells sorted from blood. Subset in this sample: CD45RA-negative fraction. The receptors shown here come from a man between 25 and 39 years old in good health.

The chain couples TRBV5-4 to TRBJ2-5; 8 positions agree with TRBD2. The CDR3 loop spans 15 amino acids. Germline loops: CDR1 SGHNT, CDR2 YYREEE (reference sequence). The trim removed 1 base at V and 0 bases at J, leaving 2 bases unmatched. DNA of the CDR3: TGTGCCAGCAGCTTGACTAGCGGTAACCAAGAGACCCAGTACTTC. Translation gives CASSLTSGNQETQYF.

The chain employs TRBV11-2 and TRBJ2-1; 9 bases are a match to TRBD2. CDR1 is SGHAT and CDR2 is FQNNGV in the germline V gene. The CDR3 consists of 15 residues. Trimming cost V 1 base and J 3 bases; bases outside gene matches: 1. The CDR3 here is CASSLALAGYNEQFF. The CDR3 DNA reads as TGTGCCAGCAGCTTAGCACTAGCGGGCTACAATGAGCAGTTCTTC.

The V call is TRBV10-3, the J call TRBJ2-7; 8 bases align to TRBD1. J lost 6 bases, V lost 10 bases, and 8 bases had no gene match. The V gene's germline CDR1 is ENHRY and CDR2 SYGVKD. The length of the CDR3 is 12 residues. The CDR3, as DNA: TGTGCCACCGGACAGGGAGTCGGCGAGCAGTACTTC. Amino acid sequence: CATGQGVGEQYF.

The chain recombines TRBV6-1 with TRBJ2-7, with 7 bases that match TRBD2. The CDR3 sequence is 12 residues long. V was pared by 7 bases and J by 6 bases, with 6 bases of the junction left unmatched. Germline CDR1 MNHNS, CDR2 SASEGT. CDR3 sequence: CASTRGEGEQYF. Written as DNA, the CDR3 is TGTGCCAGCACGCGCGGGGAGGGCGAGCAGTACTTC.

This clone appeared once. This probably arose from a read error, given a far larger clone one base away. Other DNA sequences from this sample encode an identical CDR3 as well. This chain's CDR3 is CASSMFGSNTEAFF. CDR3 in DNA: TGTGCCAGCTCAATGTTCGGGTCGAACACTGAAGCCTTCTTT. This chain joins TRBV18 and TRBJ1-1; no definite D call. This CDR3 contains 14 residues. Germline loops: CDR1 KGHSH, CDR2 LQKENI.

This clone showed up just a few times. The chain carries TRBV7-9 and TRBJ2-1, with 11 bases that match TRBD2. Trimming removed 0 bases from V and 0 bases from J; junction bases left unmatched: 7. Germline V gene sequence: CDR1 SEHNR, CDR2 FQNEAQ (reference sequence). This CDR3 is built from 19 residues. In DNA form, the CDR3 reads TGTGCCAGCAGCTTAGCGCGACTAGCGGGACCAATCTCCTACAATGAGCAGTTCTTC. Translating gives CASSLARLAGPISYNEQFF.

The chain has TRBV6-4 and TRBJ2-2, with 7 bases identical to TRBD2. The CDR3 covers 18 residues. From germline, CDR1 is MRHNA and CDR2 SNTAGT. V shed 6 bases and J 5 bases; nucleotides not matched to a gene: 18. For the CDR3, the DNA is TGTGCCAGCAGGTGGGGGGAGGGCCTTAATAACCGTACCGGGGAGCTGTTTTTT. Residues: CASRWGEGLNNRTGELFF.

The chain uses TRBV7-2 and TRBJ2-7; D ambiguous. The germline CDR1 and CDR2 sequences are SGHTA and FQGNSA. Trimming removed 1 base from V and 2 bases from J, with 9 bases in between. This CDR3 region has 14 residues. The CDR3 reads CASSLGIVTYEQYF. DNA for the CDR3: TGTGCCAGCAGCTTAGGTATAGTGACCTACGAGCAGTACTTC.

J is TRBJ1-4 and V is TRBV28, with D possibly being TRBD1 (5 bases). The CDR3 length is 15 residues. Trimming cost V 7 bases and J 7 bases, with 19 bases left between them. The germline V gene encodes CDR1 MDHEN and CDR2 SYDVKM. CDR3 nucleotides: TGTGCCAGCACTGGTGGACCAGGGAGAGGTGAAAAACTGTTTTTT. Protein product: CASTGGPGRGEKLFF. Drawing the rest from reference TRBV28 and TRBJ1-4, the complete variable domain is DVKVTQSSRYLVKRTGEKVFLECVQDMDHENMFWYRQDPGLGLRLIYFSYDVKMKEKGDIPEGYSVSREKKERFSLILESASTNQTSMYLCASTGGPGRGEKLFFGSGTQLSVL.

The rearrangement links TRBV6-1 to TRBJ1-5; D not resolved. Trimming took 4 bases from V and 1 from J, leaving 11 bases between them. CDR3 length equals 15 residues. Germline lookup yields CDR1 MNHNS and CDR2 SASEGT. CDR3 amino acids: CASSASLHSNQPQHF. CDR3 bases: TGTGCCAGCAGTGCATCTTTACACAGCAATCAGCCCCAGCATTTT.

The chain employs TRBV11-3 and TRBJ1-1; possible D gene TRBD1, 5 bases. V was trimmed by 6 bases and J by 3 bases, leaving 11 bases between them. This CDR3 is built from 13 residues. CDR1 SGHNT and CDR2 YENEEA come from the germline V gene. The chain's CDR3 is CASSLSGDTEAFF. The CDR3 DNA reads TGTGCCAGCAGTTTATCGGGGGACACTGAAGCTTTCTTT.

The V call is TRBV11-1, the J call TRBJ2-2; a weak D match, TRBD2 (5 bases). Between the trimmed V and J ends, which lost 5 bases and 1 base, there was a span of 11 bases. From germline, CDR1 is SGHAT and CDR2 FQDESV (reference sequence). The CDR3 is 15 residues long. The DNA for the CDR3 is TGTGCCAGCAGCACCCGAGCGGTGAACACCGGGGAGCTGTTTTTT. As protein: CASSTRAVNTGELFF.

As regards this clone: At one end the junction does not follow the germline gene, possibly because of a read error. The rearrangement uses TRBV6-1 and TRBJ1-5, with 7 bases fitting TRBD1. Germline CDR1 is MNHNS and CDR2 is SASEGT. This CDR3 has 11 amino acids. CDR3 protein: CASSEAAGTDF. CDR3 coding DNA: TGTGCCAGCAGTGAAGCAGCGGGGACAGATTTT.

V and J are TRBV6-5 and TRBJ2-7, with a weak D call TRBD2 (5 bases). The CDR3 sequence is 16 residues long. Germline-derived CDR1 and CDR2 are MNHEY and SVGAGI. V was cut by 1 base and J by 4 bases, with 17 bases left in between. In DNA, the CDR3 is TGTGCCAGCAGTTACTGGGTCGGCCGGAGGATTTACGAGCAGTACTTC. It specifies CASSYWVGRRIYEQYF.

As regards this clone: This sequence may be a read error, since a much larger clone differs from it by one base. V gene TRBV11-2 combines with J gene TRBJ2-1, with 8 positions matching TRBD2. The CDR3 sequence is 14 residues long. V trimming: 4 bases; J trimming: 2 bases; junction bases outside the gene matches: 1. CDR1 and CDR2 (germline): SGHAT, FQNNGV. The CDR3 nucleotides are TGTGCCAGCAGCTCGGGACTAGCCTACAATGAGCAGTTCTTC. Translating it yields CASSSGLAYNEQFF.

CDR3 loop: CASSESSGSYFYEQFF. CDR3 DNA sequence: TGTGCCAGCAGTGAGAGTAGCGGGTCATATTTCTATGAGCAGTTCTTC. The rearrangement uses TRBV25-1 and TRBJ2-1; 7 positions match TRBD2. Germline CDR1 reads MGHDK; CDR2 reads SYGVNS. J was trimmed by 8 bases and V by 3 bases; bases with no gene match: 13. The CDR3 contains 16 residues.

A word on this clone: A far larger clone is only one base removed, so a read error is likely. This chain's CDR3 is CASSLEQETQYF. The CDR3 DNA is TGTGCCAGCAGCTTGGAGCAAGAGACCCAGTACTTC. The chain couples TRBV5-4 to TRBJ2-5; D remains unclear. Germline V gene data show CDR1 as SGHNT and CDR2 as YYREEE (reference sequence). This CDR3 region has 12 residues. V was cut by 0 bases and J by 2 bases, with 2 bases left in between.

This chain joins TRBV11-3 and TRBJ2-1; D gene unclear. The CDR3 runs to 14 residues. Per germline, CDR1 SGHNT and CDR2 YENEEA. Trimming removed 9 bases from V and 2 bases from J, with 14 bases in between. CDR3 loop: CASFFRAAYNEQFF. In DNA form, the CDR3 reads TGTGCCAGTTTCTTCCGGGCCGCCTACAATGAGCAGTTCTTC.

The CDR3 nucleotides are TGCGCCAGCAGTGAGTTGTCAGGGGGCGTGGGGTACTTC. Translation gives CASSELSGGVGYF. This chain connects TRBV10-2 to TRBJ2-5; 8 bases fit TRBD1. The CDR3 is 13 amino acids. The V gene end was trimmed by 1 base and the J gene end by 13 bases; junction bases not matched to a gene: 8. Germline assignment: CDR1 WSHSY and CDR2 SAAADI.

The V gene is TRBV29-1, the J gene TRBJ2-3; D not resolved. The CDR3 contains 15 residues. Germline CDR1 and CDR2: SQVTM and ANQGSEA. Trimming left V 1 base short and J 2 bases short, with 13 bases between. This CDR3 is CSVEAVGVSTDTQYF. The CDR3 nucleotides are TGCAGCGTTGAAGCGGTTGGGGTTTCCACAGATACGCAGTATTTT.

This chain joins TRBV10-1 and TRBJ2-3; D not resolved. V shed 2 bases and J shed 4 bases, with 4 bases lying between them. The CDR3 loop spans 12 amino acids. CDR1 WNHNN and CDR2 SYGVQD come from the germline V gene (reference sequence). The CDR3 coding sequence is TGCGCCAGCAGTGAGAGAGCAGATACGCAGTATTTT. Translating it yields CASSERADTQYF.

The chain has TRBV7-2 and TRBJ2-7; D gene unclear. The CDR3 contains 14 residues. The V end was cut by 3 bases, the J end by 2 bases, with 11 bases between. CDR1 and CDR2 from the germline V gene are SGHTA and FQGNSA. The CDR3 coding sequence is TGTGCCAGCAGCTTGGTATGGCGGACCTACGAGCAGTACTTC. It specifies CASSLVWRTYEQYF.

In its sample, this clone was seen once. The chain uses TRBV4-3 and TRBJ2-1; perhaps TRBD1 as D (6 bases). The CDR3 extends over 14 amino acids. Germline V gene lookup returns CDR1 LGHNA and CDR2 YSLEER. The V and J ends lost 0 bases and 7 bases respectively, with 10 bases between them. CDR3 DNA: TGCGCCAGCAGCCAAGAACCAGGGGTGAATGAGCAGTTCTTC. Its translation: CASSQEPGVNEQFF.

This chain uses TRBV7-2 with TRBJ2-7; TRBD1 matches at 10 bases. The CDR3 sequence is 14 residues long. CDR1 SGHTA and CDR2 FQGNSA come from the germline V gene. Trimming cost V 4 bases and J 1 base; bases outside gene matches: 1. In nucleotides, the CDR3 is TGTGCCAGCAGCTCGGACAGGGGGTCCTACGAGCAGTACTTC. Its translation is CASSSDRGSYEQYF.

The CDR3 sequence is CASSVDTGGANGYTF. The CDR3 nucleotides read TGTGCCAGCAGCGTAGACACAGGGGGCGCGAATGGCTACACCTTC. The rearrangement links TRBV9 to TRBJ1-2; 9 bases match TRBD1. V gave up 0 bases and J gave up 6 bases; unmatched junction bases: 6. CDR3 length equals 15 residues. Germline V lookup: CDR1 SGDLS, CDR2 YYNGEE.

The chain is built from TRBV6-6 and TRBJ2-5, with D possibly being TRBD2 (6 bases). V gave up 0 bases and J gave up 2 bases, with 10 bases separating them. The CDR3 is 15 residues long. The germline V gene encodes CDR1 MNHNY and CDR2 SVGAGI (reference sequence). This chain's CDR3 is CASSYSRTKQETQYF. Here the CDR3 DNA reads TGTGCCAGCAGTTACTCGAGGACTAAGCAAGAGACCCAGTACTTC.

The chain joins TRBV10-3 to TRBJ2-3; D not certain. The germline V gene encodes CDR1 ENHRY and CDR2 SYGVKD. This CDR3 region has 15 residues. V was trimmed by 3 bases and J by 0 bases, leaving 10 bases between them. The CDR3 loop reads CAISDFERSTDTQYF. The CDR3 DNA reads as TGTGCCATCAGTGACTTTGAAAGAAGCACAGATACGCAGTATTTT.

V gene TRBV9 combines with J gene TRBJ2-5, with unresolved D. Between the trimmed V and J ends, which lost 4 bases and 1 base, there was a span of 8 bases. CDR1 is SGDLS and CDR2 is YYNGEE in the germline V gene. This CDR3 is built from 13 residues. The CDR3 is CASSRLLQETQYF. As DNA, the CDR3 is TGTGCCAGCAGCAGGCTTCTCCAAGAGACCCAGTACTTC.

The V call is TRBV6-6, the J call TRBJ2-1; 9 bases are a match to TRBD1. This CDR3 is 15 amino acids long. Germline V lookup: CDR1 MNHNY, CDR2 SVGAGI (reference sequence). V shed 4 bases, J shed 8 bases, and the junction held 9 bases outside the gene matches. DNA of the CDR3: TGTGCCAGCAGTTTCCGGACAGGGGCGGGCTATGAGCAGTTCTTC. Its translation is CASSFRTGAGYEQFF.

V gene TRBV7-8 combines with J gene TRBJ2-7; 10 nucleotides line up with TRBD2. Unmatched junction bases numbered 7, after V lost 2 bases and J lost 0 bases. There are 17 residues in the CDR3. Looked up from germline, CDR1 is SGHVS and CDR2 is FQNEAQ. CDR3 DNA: TGTGCCAGCAGCTTATGGCTAGCGGGGGTGAGCTCCTACGAGCAGTACTTC. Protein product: CASSLWLAGVSSYEQYF.

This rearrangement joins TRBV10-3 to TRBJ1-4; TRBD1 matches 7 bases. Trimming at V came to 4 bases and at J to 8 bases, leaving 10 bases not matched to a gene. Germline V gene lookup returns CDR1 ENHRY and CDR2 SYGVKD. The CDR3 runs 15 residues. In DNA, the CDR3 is TGTGCCATCAGTGCCAGACAGGGATTAGACGAAAAACTGTTTTTT. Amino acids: CAISARQGLDEKLFF.